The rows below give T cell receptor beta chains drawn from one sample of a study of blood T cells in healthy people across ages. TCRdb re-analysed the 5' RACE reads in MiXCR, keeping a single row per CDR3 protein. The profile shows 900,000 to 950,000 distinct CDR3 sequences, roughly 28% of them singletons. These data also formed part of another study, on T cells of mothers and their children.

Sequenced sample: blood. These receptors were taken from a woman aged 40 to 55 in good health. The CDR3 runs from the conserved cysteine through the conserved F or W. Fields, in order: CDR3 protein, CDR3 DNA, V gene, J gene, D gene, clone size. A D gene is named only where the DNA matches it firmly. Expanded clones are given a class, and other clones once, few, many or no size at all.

CASSYASGGAKYNEQYF	TGTGCCAGCAGTTACGCCAGCGGGGGGGCGAAATACAATGAGCAGTACTTC	TRBV6-2/TRBV6-3	TRBJ2-5	TRBD2	NA
CSARDKLAGFYNEQFF	TGCAGTGCTAGAGATAAACTAGCGGGTTTCTACAATGAGCAGTTCTTC	TRBV20-1	TRBJ2-1	TRBD2	few
CASSSLGLSSYNSPLHF	TGTGCCAGCAGCTCCTTAGGTCTGAGCTCCTATAATTCACCCCTCCACTTT	TRBV12-3/TRBV12-4	TRBJ1-6	NA	few
CASSVATGVINYGYTF	TGTGCCAGCAGCGTAGCTACGGGGGTCATAAACTATGGCTACACCTTC	TRBV9	TRBJ1-2	NA	few
CASSSGDRGPLEQYF	TGTGCCAGCAGCTCGGGGGACAGGGGGCCGTTAGAGCAGTACTTC	TRBV13	TRBJ2-7	TRBD1	many
CASSARTGGEGGYTF	TGTGCCAGCAGTGCTCGGACAGGGGGCGAGGGTGGCTACACCTTC	TRBV25-1	TRBJ1-2	TRBD1	NA
CASRQRTYAEAFF	TGTGCCAGTAGGCAACGGACATACGCTGAAGCTTTCTTT	TRBV19	TRBJ1-1	NA	NA
CVSSPTGLLDTQYF	TGTGTCAGCAGCCCCACGGGGCTTTTAGATACGCAGTATTTT	TRBV7-3	TRBJ2-3	NA	NA
CASSLFGGTGRNNEQFF	TGTGCCAGCAGTTTATTTGGCGGGACTGGACGAAACAATGAGCAGTTCTTC	TRBV28	TRBJ2-1	NA	once
CASSLGTSGASYEQYF	TGCGCCAGCAGCCTCGGGACTAGCGGGGCCTCCTACGAGCAGTACTTC	TRBV5-1	TRBJ2-7	TRBD2	few
CASSHGTGTPRSYGYTF	TGTGCCAGCAGCCACGGGACAGGGACCCCACGTAGCTATGGCTACACCTTC	TRBV28	TRBJ1-2	TRBD1	NA
CASTGTGGYNEQFF	TGCGCCAGCACCGGGACAGGGGGGTACAATGAGCAGTTCTTC	TRBV5-1	TRBJ2-1	TRBD1	NA
CSARRQDSPPQHF	TGCAGTGCCCGCCGACAGGACAGTCCGCCCCAGCATTTT	TRBV20-1	TRBJ1-5	NA	NA
CASSWGQGNGYTF	TGTGCCAGCTCCTGGGGACAAGGGAATGGCTACACCTTC	TRBV2	TRBJ1-2	NA	few
CSAAHSTGGVLYEQYF	TGCAGTGCCGCTCACTCAACAGGGGGCGTTCTCTACGAGCAGTACTTC	TRBV20-1	TRBJ2-7	TRBD1	few
CASTQDMYYEQYF	TGTGCCAGCACCCAGGACATGTACTACGAGCAGTACTTC	TRBV2	TRBJ2-7	NA	many
CASREAGHTDTQYF	TGTGCCAGCAGGGAGGCGGGCCACACAGATACGCAGTATTTT	TRBV12-3/TRBV12-4	TRBJ2-3	NA	NA
CASSLRGQPYGYTF	TGTGCCAGCAGTTTAAGGGGACAGCCCTATGGCTACACCTTC	TRBV12-3/TRBV12-4	TRBJ1-2	TRBD1	NA
CGVEAGGVGNTIYF	TGCGGCGTTGAGGCCGGCGGCGTTGGAAACACCATATATTTT	TRBV29-1	TRBJ1-3	NA	once
CASSHGINSPLHF	TGTGCCAGCAGCCACGGAATTAATTCACCCCTCCACTTT	TRBV3-1	TRBJ1-6	NA	NA
CACSFSGEQYF	TGTGCCTGCAGTTTTTCCGGAGAGCAGTACTTC	TRBV12-3/TRBV12-4	TRBJ2-7	NA	once
CSVPGGASTDTQYF	TGCAGCGTCCCTGGGGGGGCTAGCACAGATACGCAGTATTTT	TRBV29-1	TRBJ2-3	NA	few
CASSTGLAGEEQFF	TGCGCCAGCAGCACGGGACTAGCGGGAGAAGAGCAGTTCTTC	TRBV5-1	TRBJ2-1	TRBD2	NA
CAISEAGTEAFF	TGTGCCATCAGTGAGGCAGGAACTGAAGCTTTCTTT	TRBV10-3	TRBJ1-1	NA	NA
CAIGQGRDYEQYF	TGTGCCATCGGACAGGGCAGGGACTACGAGCAGTACTTC	TRBV15	TRBJ2-7	TRBD1	few
CASRLNTDTQYF	TGTGCCAGCAGACTCAACACAGATACGCAGTATTTT	TRBV6-5	TRBJ2-3	NA	NA
CASSQASGGAPNEQFF	TGTGCCAGCAGCCAGGCTAGCGGGGGGGCCCCAAATGAGCAGTTCTTC	TRBV3-1	TRBJ2-1	TRBD2	NA
CASSTSGGLSYEQYF	TGTGCCAGCAGTACTAGCGGGGGTTTATCTTACGAGCAGTACTTC	TRBV28	TRBJ2-7	TRBD2	few
CASSGTGIGYEQFF	TGTGCCAGCAGCGGGACAGGGATTGGGTATGAGCAGTTCTTC	TRBV12-3/TRBV12-4	TRBJ2-1	TRBD1	few
CASSLSANTYEQYF	TGTGCCAGCAGTCTCTCGGCCAACACCTACGAGCAGTACTTC	TRBV6-5	TRBJ2-7	NA	many
CASSSTGAASGANVLTF	TGTGCCAGCAGCAGTACAGGCGCGGCCTCTGGGGCCAACGTCCTGACTTTC	TRBV5-6	TRBJ2-6	NA	NA
CATSDSGFAYEKLFF	TGTGCCACCAGTGACTCGGGTTTCGCTTATGAAAAACTGTTTTTT	TRBV24-1	TRBJ1-4	NA	NA
CASSQEHSYEQYF	TGTGCCAGCAGCCAAGAGCACTCCTACGAGCAGTACTTC	TRBV4-2	TRBJ2-7	NA	many
CASRKTRNTGELFF	TGTGCCAGCAGAAAGACCCGGAACACCGGGGAGCTGTTTTTT	TRBV7-3	TRBJ2-2	NA	once
CASRPVVREVGYTF	TGTGCCAGCAGACCAGTGGTCAGGGAGGTTGGCTACACCTTC	TRBV2	TRBJ1-2	NA	NA
CASSSGIYSNQPQHF	TGTGCCAGCAGCTCGGGGATTTATAGCAATCAGCCCCAGCATTTT	TRBV3-1	TRBJ1-5	NA	NA
CAIAVEDTQYF	TGTGCCATCGCTGTTGAGGATACGCAGTATTTT	TRBV10-3	TRBJ2-3	NA	NA
CASSQESMPDGYTF	TGCGCCAGCAGCCAAGAATCCATGCCCGATGGCTACACCTTC	TRBV4-3	TRBJ1-2	NA	few
CASKKGRPVNQPQHF	TGTGCCAGCAAAAAAGGAAGGCCGGTTAATCAGCCCCAGCATTTT	TRBV6-6	TRBJ1-5	NA	NA
CASSLGGGPNQPQHF	TGTGCCAGCAGTTTAGGGGGAGGGCCCAATCAGCCCCAGCATTTT	TRBV12-3/TRBV12-4	TRBJ1-5	NA	few
CASRVGPTDTQYF	TGTGCCAGCAGAGTCGGCCCCACAGATACGCAGTATTTT	TRBV6-5	TRBJ2-3	NA	NA
CASSLGSYGEQYF	TGTGCCAGCAGCTTAGGGTCCTACGGCGAGCAGTACTTC	TRBV7-2	TRBJ2-7	NA	many
CASSLIGDQPQHF	TGTGCCAGCAGTTTAATCGGGGATCAGCCCCAGCATTTT	TRBV27	TRBJ1-5	NA	NA
CASHRGRTGELFF	TGCGCTAGCCACAGGGGGCGGACCGGGGAGCTGTTTTTT	TRBV5-1	TRBJ2-2	TRBD1	NA
CSARAQGTGTEAFF	TGCAGTGCTAGAGCACAGGGGACGGGCACTGAAGCTTTCTTT	TRBV20-1	TRBJ1-1	TRBD1	NA
CASSLGGEAFF	TGTGCCAGCAGCTTAGGAGGAGAAGCTTTCTTT	TRBV12-3/TRBV12-4	TRBJ1-1	NA	many
CASSLNQGGTGELFF	TGTGCCAGCAGCTTAAACCAGGGTGGCACCGGGGAGCTGTTTTTT	TRBV7-2	TRBJ2-2	NA	NA
CASSYTRDAYTF	TGTGCCAGCAGTTACACGCGGGACGCCTACACCTTC	TRBV6-6	TRBJ1-2	NA	few
CASSLGTGGFKNIQYF	TGTGCCAGCAGTTTGGGAACCGGGGGCTTCAAAAACATTCAGTACTTC	TRBV12-3/TRBV12-4	TRBJ2-4	NA	many
CATLSGNTIYF	TGTGCCACCCTCTCTGGAAACACCATATATTTT	TRBV28	TRBJ1-3	NA	NA
CASRGQGLSYEQYF	TGTGCCAGCAGGGGACAAGGCCTCTCCTACGAGCAGTACTTC	TRBV6-6	TRBJ2-7	NA	NA